The next 16 T cell receptor beta chains were all read from a single sample in a study of blood T cells in healthy people across ages. Next came a second PCR, run for roughly 6 to 11 cycles, which used a sample-barcoded 5' primer along with a J-beta primer mix. From the 5' RACE reads, TCRdb called clonotypes with MiXCR, one entry per CDR3 protein. The sample has roughly 700,000 distinct CDR3 sequences; roughly 50% are singletons. The sequenced material came from blood. Receptors originate from a woman in her sixties in good health.

The chain couples TRBV20-1 to TRBJ2-5; a possible D gene is TRBD1 (5 bases). Germline V gene sequence: CDR1 DFQATT, CDR2 SNEGSKA (reference sequence). V lost 3 bases, J lost 9 bases, and 20 bases lay in between. The CDR3 has 14 residues. The chain's CDR3 is CSARNSGQMFAQYF. CDR3 bases: TGCAGTGCTAGGAATTCAGGGCAGATGTTTGCCCAGTACTTC.

Concerning this clonotype: A much more abundant neighbour one base away suggests this may be a read error. The gene calls are TRBV12-3 or TRBV12-4 and TRBJ1-2; D remains ambiguous. Trimming shortened V by 6 bases and J by 4 bases, and 9 bases separated the two germline ends. The CDR3 runs to 12 residues. The CDR3 coding sequence is TGTGCCAGCAGGTTAAGTAGCTATGGCTACACCTTC. Residues: CASRLSSYGYTF.

V usage is TRBV7-2 and J usage is TRBJ2-1; 8 positions agree with TRBD2. Trimming removed 5 bases from V and 6 bases from J; junction bases left unmatched: 3. The CDR3 has 13 residues. Germline lookup yields CDR1 SGHTA and CDR2 FQGNSA. The CDR3 sequence is CASSTTSGNEQFF. The CDR3 bases are TGTGCCAGCAGCACTACTAGCGGCAATGAGCAGTTCTTC.

J is TRBJ2-1 and V is TRBV10-3; 7 bases align to TRBD1. The CDR3 has 15 residues. In germline, CDR1 is ENHRY, CDR2 SYGVKD. V shed 6 bases and J 8 bases; nucleotides not matched to a gene: 13. CDR3 amino acids: CAIRGETGPQYEQFF. CDR3 nucleotide sequence: TGTGCCATCAGGGGGGAGACAGGGCCACAATATGAGCAGTTCTTC.

This clonotype was detected a few times. The chain carries TRBV7-2 and TRBJ2-1; 12 bases line up with TRBD2. Germline values: CDR1 SGHTA, CDR2 FQGNSA. V lost 5 bases, J lost 0 bases, and 11 bases stayed unmatched. The CDR3 is 19 amino acids. CDR3 residues: CASSPTGTSGYSSYNEQFF. The CDR3 DNA reads as TGTGCCAGCAGCCCGACCGGGACTAGCGGGTATAGCTCCTACAATGAGCAGTTCTTC.

The chain has TRBV5-1 and TRBJ1-2; D is perhaps TRBD1 (5 bases). CDR3 length: 15 residues. Germline-derived CDR1 and CDR2 are SGHRS and YFSETQ. Between the trimmed V and J ends, which lost 0 bases and 4 bases, there was a span of 13 bases. The CDR3: CASSLEGLVGYGYTF. CDR3 DNA: TGCGCCAGCAGCTTGGAGGGACTAGTCGGCTATGGCTACACCTTC.

The V call is TRBV6-2 or TRBV6-3, the J call TRBJ2-3; D may correspond to TRBD1 or TRBD2 (5 bases each). V was trimmed by 7 bases and J by 7 bases, leaving 15 bases between them. This CDR3 has 13 residues. Germline V lookup: CDR1 MNHEY, CDR2 SVGEGT. CDR3 amino acids: CASTPDGTHTQYF. The CDR3 bases are TGTGCCAGCACCCCGGATGGGACCCATACGCAGTATTTT.

The V and J genes are TRBV28 and TRBJ2-1; 12 positions agree with TRBD2. The germline CDR1 and CDR2 sequences are MDHEN and SYDVKM. V lost 5 bases to trimming and J lost 5 bases; unmatched junction nucleotides: 4. CDR3 length: 15 residues. The CDR3 protein is CASSGLAGWNNEQFF. CDR3 coding DNA: TGTGCCAGCAGTGGACTAGCGGGATGGAACAATGAGCAGTTCTTC.

A note on this clonotype: A junction end diverges from the germline sequence, so it may reflect a read error. CDR3 in amino acids: CASRLTSGGPSREQFF. CDR3 sequence (DNA): TGTGCCAGCAGGCTAACTAGCGGGGGGCCCTCACGTGAGCAGTTCTTT. The gene calls are TRBV7-2 and TRBJ2-1, with 12 positions matching TRBD2. The CDR3 is 16 amino acids. The germline gives CDR1 SGHTA, CDR2 FQGNSA.

The chain links TRBV20-1 to TRBJ1-1; D possibly corresponds to TRBD1 (6 bases). Germline values: CDR1 DFQATT, CDR2 SNEGSKA (reference sequence). The V end lost 6 bases, the J end lost 0 bases, and 14 bases lay between the germline ends. The CDR3 length is 14 residues. The CDR3 sequence: CSAPPGQMNTEAFF. CDR3 coding DNA: TGCAGTGCGCCGCCGGGACAAATGAACACTGAAGCTTTCTTT.

V is TRBV11-1 and J is TRBJ2-3; possible D gene TRBD2, 6 bases. The CDR3 consists of 14 residues. V gave up 5 bases and J gave up 4 bases, with 13 bases separating them. In germline, CDR1 is SGHAT, CDR2 FQDESV (reference sequence). CDR3 bases: TGTGCCAGCAGCAGGGACTTAGGGGCAGATACGCAGTATTTT. It translates to CASSRDLGADTQYF. The full variable domain, with the rest looked up from reference TRBV11-1 and TRBJ2-3, is EAEVAQSPRYKITEKSQAVAFWCDPISGHATLYWYRQILGQGPELLVQFQDESVVDDSQLPKDRFSAERLKGVDSTLKIQPAELGDSAMYLCASSRDLGADTQYFGPGTRLTVL.

This clonotype was recorded only once. The V gene is TRBV4-3, the J gene TRBJ2-3; possible D gene TRBD2, 6 bases. V lost 0 bases, J lost 7 bases, and 14 bases lay in between. Germline CDR1 is LGHNA and CDR2 is YSLEER. This CDR3 comprises 15 residues. The DNA for the CDR3 is TGCGCCAGCAGCCAAGAAACCGGGAGTTGGAATACGCAGTATTTT. It yields the protein CASSQETGSWNTQYF.

The genes are TRBV20-1 and TRBJ1-1; 8 positions agree with TRBD1. Trimming removed 6 bases from V and 1 base from J; junction bases left unmatched: 13. This CDR3 has 16 residues. The V gene's germline CDR1 is DFQATT and CDR2 SNEGSKA (reference sequence). The CDR3 spells CSARVAGGGENTEAFF. The CDR3 nucleotides are TGCAGTGCCCGGGTAGCAGGGGGCGGGGAGAACACTGAAGCTTTCTTT.

CDR3 nucleotide sequence: TGTGCCAGCAGCCGCTCTTTCTCAGCGGGAAACTACGAGCAGTACTTC. Residues: CASSRSFSAGNYEQYF. The V call is TRBV7-2, the J call TRBJ2-7, with 7 bases that match TRBD2. CDR3 length: 16 amino acids. V lost 5 bases, J lost 3 bases, and 13 bases stayed unmatched. Germline lookup yields CDR1 SGHTA and CDR2 FQGNSA.

The chain links TRBV20-1 to TRBJ2-7; tentatively, D is TRBD1 (6 bases). V was trimmed by 7 bases and J by 2 bases, leaving 18 bases between them. Germline CDR1 DFQATT, CDR2 SNEGSKA (reference sequence). There are 14 residues in the CDR3. Here the CDR3 reads CSVRVPTGTYEQYF. In nucleotides, the CDR3 is TGCAGTGTGAGGGTCCCCACAGGGACCTACGAGCAGTACTTC.

The chain's CDR3 is CSASRSYNEQFF. The CDR3 DNA sequence: TGCAGTGCTAGCCGCTCTTACAATGAGCAGTTCTTC. The chain uses TRBV20-1 and TRBJ2-1; the D is unclear. The germline V and J ends were trimmed by 3 bases and 4 bases, with 7 bases remaining between them. This CDR3 spans 12 amino acids. Germline-derived CDR1 and CDR2 are DFQATT and SNEGSKA (reference sequence).